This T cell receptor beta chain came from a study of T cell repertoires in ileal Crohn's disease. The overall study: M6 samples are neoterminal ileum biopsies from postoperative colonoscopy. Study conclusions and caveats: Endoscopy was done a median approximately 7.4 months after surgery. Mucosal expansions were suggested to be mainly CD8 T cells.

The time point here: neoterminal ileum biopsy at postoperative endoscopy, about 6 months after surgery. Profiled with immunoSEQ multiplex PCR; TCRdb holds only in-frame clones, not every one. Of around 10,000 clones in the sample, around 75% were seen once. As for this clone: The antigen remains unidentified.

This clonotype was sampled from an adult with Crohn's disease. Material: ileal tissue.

This CDR3 reads CASSASGFEQFF. The DNA for the CDR3 is TGCGCCAGCAGTGCCTCCGGGTTTGAGCAGTTCTTC. The V and J genes are TRBV10-2 and TRBJ2-1; the D is unclear. CDR1 is WSHSY, CDR2 SAAADI, per germline. This CDR3 comprises 12 residues. With 4 bases removed from V and 9 bases from J, the gap between germline ends came to 10 bases.